This T cell receptor (beta chain) was obtained from a study of OX40 agonist ivuxolimab in advanced cancers. Study at large: Every 2 weeks, patients received ivuxolimab intravenously, dosed at 0.01 to 10 mg/kg.

Using immunoSEQ multiplex PCR, the repertoire was profiled, and TCRdb retains in-frame clones only, with some absent. The sample has some 72,000 clones, approximately 90% seen once; the top ten hold around 2.8%. General study findings and limits: Within 6 weeks, CD4+ and CD8+ blood T cells expanded clonally at 0.1 to 3.0 mg/kg. Among the lowest peripheral clonal expansion occurred in 0.1-3.0 mg/kg partial responders.

Germline V gene lookup returns CDR1 MNHNS and CDR2 SASEGT. There are 15 residues in the CDR3. Trimming left V 2 bases short and J 4 bases short, with 14 bases between. Patients had blood sampled at baseline and again on cycle 4 day 1 and cycle 7 day 1. Concerning this clone itself: The antigen is undetermined.

The rearrangement uses TRBV6-1 and TRBJ1-2; D is unclear. The sequencing used CD4+ or CD8+ T cells sorted from blood, collected in a trial of the OX40 agonist ivuxolimab. The origin of this receptor is an adult with an advanced solid tumor such as melanoma, head and neck, liver or kidney cancer. CDR3: CASSEFIAGFYGYTF. For the CDR3, the DNA is TGTGCCAGCAGTGAATTTATCGCAGGCTTCTATGGCTACACCTTC.